The present T cell receptor beta chain was sequenced within a study of regulatory T cells in long-lasting Graves disease (dated by TCRdb to the early 2020s). Describing the broader study: Persistent Graves' disease was defined as antithyroid drug treatment for over 5 years with persistently positive TSH receptor autoantibodies. Peripheral blood TCR sequencing and RNA sequencing compared persistent Graves' disease patients with newly diagnosed Graves' disease patients. The study took place in China and was registered as a clinical trial. A total of around 35 samples underwent TCR sequencing: about 13 from persistent and around 20 from newly diagnosed Graves' disease patients. On average, persistent Graves' disease patients in the clinical cohort had been on antithyroid drugs for eight to twelve years. What the research found in general, with its limitations: Sequencing and analysis were limited to the TCR beta chain. TRBV28, TRBJ1-2 and TRBJ2-5 were preferentially used in persistent disease, while TRBV20-1 and TRBJ2-1 were favored in newly diagnosed disease. Because the primary lesion, thyroid tissue, could not be accessed, the study looked at peripheral blood alone. More public clonotypes were shared among persistent patients (roughly 2,700) than among newly diagnosed patients (966). The authors acknowledged the small sample size as a limitation that may reduce accuracy. Persistent Graves' disease patients showed lower TCR Shannon entropy and fewer highly expanded clones than newly diagnosed patients, suggesting clonal expansion.

Explained via the paper, the time point label denotes: persistent/refractory GD, antithyroid drugs over 5 years with positive TRAb. RNA was extracted from PBMCs in TRIzol for both TCR sequencing and RNA sequencing. The diagnosis of Graves' disease followed American Thyroid Association guidelines. The patients came from an endocrinology department in Xi'an, China. From each patient, around 9 milliliters of peripheral blood was collected into an EDTA anticoagulant tube. Ficoll Paque Plus density gradient separation was used to isolate PBMCs, and no further T cell sorting was performed. RNA quality was checked with an Agilent 2100 Bioanalyzer and agarose gel, and concentration with a NanoDrop 2000. Preparation of the library involved multiplex PCR. Sequencer: Illumina HiSeq 4000. CDR3 regions were amplified by Arm-PCR with iRepertoire HTBI primers to construct TCR beta libraries. Gel purification was performed on PCR products prior to sequencing. The source study handled its data this way. Across samples, 60 to 80 TRBV and 15 or so TRBJ segments were identified and used for gene usage analysis of CDR3 amino acid clonotypes. COPE and FqMerger were used to merge filtered high-quality paired reads into contigs. BLAST was used to align contigs to the IMGT TRBV, TRBD and TRBJ reference genes, and CDR3 was defined following IMGT. Any clonotype with a frequency above 0.1% was classified as a highly expanded clone. Shannon entropy was used to measure repertoire diversity, and the Gini coefficient was used to measure V-J evenness. A clonotype was considered public if more than one individual shared it. TCRdb reanalyzed the raw reads on its own, using fastp at Q25 for trimming and MiXCR for clone calling, and kept in-frame beta chains. Rows are unified per CDR3 protein, each entry keeping the most common DNA and genes. The V and J calls and clone size come from TCRdb's table, not from the authors' own analysis. The sample table lists approximately 360,000 distinct CDR3 sequences, roughly 20% of them with a count of one. The ten biggest clones cover about 27% of the sample.

For this clonotype: Its binding antigen is unknown. The record has no base qualities; no much larger clone is one base away.

CDR1 and CDR2 were assigned from the germline V gene (reference sequence) as MNHEY and SMNVEV. The CDR3 measures 14 amino acids from cysteine to phenylalanine. Here the CDR3 DNA is all that survives: 42 bases in frame from base 1. Germline trimming: 4 bases from V, 6 bases from J; junction bases outside gene matches: 5. This clonotype was sampled from a middle-aged woman with Graves disease. Donor details come from another sample of the same person, matched by shared clones. Here the chain combines TRBV27 and TRBJ2-2, with 7 junctional bases fitting TRBD1. The material was peripheral blood mononuclear cells (PBMCs), obtained when the disease was refractory, from a patient treated with antithyroid drugs. The nucleotides are TGTGCCAGCAGTTCCCAGGGGGTATCCGGGGAGCTGTTTTTT. It specifies CASSSQGVSGELFF.